This T cell receptor (beta chain) was sequenced in a study of memory CD4+ T cells and cytomegalovirus serostatus. Study as a whole: Donors were healthy Belgian adults, 10 or so CMV seropositive and around 24 seronegative.

Only in-frame clones appear in the TCRdb table, and some are missing; sequencing was by immunoSEQ multiplex PCR. This table has some 64,000 clones, about 81% appearing once. Looked up from germline, CDR1 is MGHRA and CDR2 is YSYEKL. The CDR3 has 19 residues. Study results and limitations: CD4+ memory repertoires contained about two fifths of the 164 reported CMV TCRbeta sequences. Repertoires predicted CMV serostatus with median bootstrapped AUC of approximately 0.94.

A remark on this clone: Its antigen remains unidentified.

The sort gate was single viable CD3+CD4+CD8-CD45RO+ cells for memory CD4+ T cells. After thawing, CD4+ T cells were positively selected. The chain joins TRBV4-1 to TRBJ2-5; 12 bases line up with TRBD2. The last part of the DNA fits TRBJ2-7 better; the J call may be wrong. The TCR originated in an adult in good health and CMV-seronegative. Material for sequencing was memory CD4+ T cells from blood. CDR3 in amino acids: CASSQVDLAGGPGRYEQYF. The CDR3 bases are TGCGCCAGCAGCCAAGTTGACCTAGCGGGAGGGCCAGGGCGCTACGAGCAGTACTTC.